This TCR beta chain was retrieved from a study of PD-1 blockade in mismatch repair-deficient tumors. Study conclusions and caveats: After pembrolizumab, tumor-resident clones rose rapidly, then generally contracted before radiologic responses.

CDR1 is LNHDA, CDR2 SQIVND, per germline (reference sequence). V was cut by 1 base and J by 2 bases, with 8 bases left in between. The CDR3 is 15 residues long. The data were produced by immunoSEQ multiplex PCR, yet TCRdb's version contains in-frame clones alone and is incomplete. The table lists 120,000 or so clones, about 85% of them singletons. In regard to this clone: Its antigen remains unknown.

V usage is TRBV19 and J usage is TRBJ2-2; D is unresolved. This clonotype was sampled from an adult with mismatch repair-deficient cancer. This material consisted of peripheral blood, taken 44 weeks after starting pembrolizumab. This chain's CDR3 is CASSIAGSNTGELFF. CDR3 nucleotides: TGTGCCAGTAGTATAGCCGGCAGTAACACCGGGGAGCTGTTTTTT.